This TCR beta chain was captured in a study of CD8 T cells in ankylosing spondylitis. General observations from the study: Reported data indicate significant enrichment of disease-linked clones within matched ankylosing spondylitis synovial fluid. Some of these motif variants have turned up before, in reports on reactive arthritis synovial fluid and blood. Blood from ankylosing spondylitis patients appeared to carry a characteristic roughly eight-variant TCR beta motif.

On this clonotype: Its antigen remains unknown.

The CDR3 spans 15 residues. V gave up 3 bases and J gave up 8 bases; unmatched junction bases: 4. Germline CDR1 KGHDR, CDR2 SFDVKD. Quantitative 5'-RACE with molecular barcodes generated TCR beta libraries. One entry per CDR3 protein, called by TCRdb with MiXCR from the 5' RACE reads. Among 180,000 or so distinct CDR3 sequences listed, 11% were seen once. The chain employs TRBV24-1 and TRBJ2-1, with 12 bases matching TRBD2. The sequencing sample was made of blood, either unsorted or a sorted T cell fraction (not recorded which). The receptor was isolated from a male donor with ankylosing spondylitis or in good health (not recorded which). The CDR3 sequence is CATSDRLAGVDEQFF. The CDR3 DNA sequence: TGTGCCACCAGTGATCGACTAGCGGGAGTAGATGAGCAGTTCTTC.